The 22 T cell receptor beta chains given below trace back to one sample, sequenced in a study of blood T cell repertoires in COVID-19. TCRdb's copy holds only in-frame clones and misses some; the assay was immunoSEQ multiplex PCR. The sample includes tens of thousands of clones, more than 75% of them seen just once. Sequencing was done on a sample of peripheral blood. The receptors were sampled from a human donor in a cohort sampled during active COVID-19.

This clone has a handful of counts. This sequence joins TRBV19 and TRBJ1-4, with 8 bases identical to TRBD1. The CDR3 loop spans 14 amino acids. Trimming at V came to 5 bases and at J to 5 bases, leaving 4 bases not matched to a gene. CDR1 LNHDA and CDR2 SQIVND come from the germline V gene (reference sequence). CDR3 in amino acids: CASSDRGGNEKLFF. Here the CDR3 DNA reads TGTGCCAGTAGTGACAGGGGTGGGAATGAAAAACTGTTTTTT.

The J gene is TRBJ2-6, the V gene TRBV9; no definite D call. Germline lookup yields CDR1 SGDLS and CDR2 YYNGEE. The V gene lost 3 bases and the J gene lost 0 bases, with 4 bases spanning the gap. The CDR3 has 14 residues. CDR3: CASSDYSGANVLTF. The DNA of the CDR3 is TGTGCCAGCAGCGACTACTCTGGGGCCAACGTCCTGACTTTC.

The chain links TRBV3-1 (or the pseudogene TRBV3-2) to TRBJ1-5; 10 bases are shared with TRBD1. Germline V lookup: CDR1 LGHDT, CDR2 YNNKEL (reference sequence). The CDR3 is 14 residues long. Losses at the gene ends were 4 bases for V and 7 bases for J; bases not matched to a gene: 4. The CDR3 nucleotides read TGTGCCAGCAGCCCCGGGACAGGGGCCCAGCCCCAGCATTTT. Encoded protein: CASSPGTGAQPQHF.

The J gene is TRBJ1-4, the V gene TRBV29-1; 7 positions match TRBD1. The germline CDR1 and CDR2 sequences are SQVTM and ANQGSEA. Trimming at V came to 6 bases and at J to 8 bases, leaving 6 bases not matched to a gene. The CDR3 loop spans 12 amino acids. This chain's CDR3 is CSVRTGREKLFF. The CDR3 DNA reads TGCAGCGTAAGGACAGGTCGGGAAAAACTGTTTTTT. The whole variable domain, filled in from reference TRBV29-1 and TRBJ1-4, reads SAVISQKPSRDICQRGTSLTIQCQVDSQVTMMFWYRQQPGQSLTLIATANQGSEATYESGFVIDKFPISRPNLTFSTLTVSNMSPEDSSIYLCSVRTGREKLFFGSGTQLSVL.

The chain uses TRBV5-1 and TRBJ2-3, with 8 bases fitting TRBD2. The V and J ends lost 5 bases and 1 base, in that order; junction bases with no gene match: 6. Looked up from germline, CDR1 is SGHRS and CDR2 is YFSETQ. This CDR3 comprises 15 residues. CDR3 in DNA: TGCGCCAGCAGAAAACTAGCGGCGGGCACAGATACGCAGTATTTT. Protein sequence: CASRKLAAGTDTQYF.

At least ten counts were recorded for this clone. J is TRBJ2-7 and V is TRBV29-1; TRBD2 might be the D (7 bases). The germline gives CDR1 SQVTM, CDR2 ANQGSEA. The CDR3 totals 14 residues. Trimming left V 6 bases short and J 2 bases short, with 17 bases between. The CDR3 sequence is CSVTGGGSPYEQYF. The DNA for the CDR3 is TGCAGCGTCACGGGGGGCGGTAGTCCCTACGAGCAGTACTTC.

This chain uses TRBV6-5 with TRBJ1-2; unclear D gene. The germline gives CDR1 MNHEY, CDR2 SVGAGI. Trimming removed 5 bases from V and 3 bases from J, with 16 bases in between. This CDR3 is 15 amino acids long. CDR3 sequence (DNA): TGTGCCAGCAGTCCTGACACTCTCCCCTACTATGGCTACACCTTC. Translation: CASSPDTLPYYGYTF.

V gene TRBV7-9 combines with J gene TRBJ1-2; D remains unclear. CDR3 length: 13 residues. Germline V gene data show CDR1 as SEHNR and CDR2 as FQNEAQ (reference sequence). V was shortened by 5 bases and J by 7 bases, with 14 bases between the two germline ends. Here the CDR3 DNA reads TGTGCCAGCAGCCCTGTCTCCTCGGGTGGCTACACCTTC. Residues: CASSPVSSGGYTF.

The chain is built from TRBV7-8 and TRBJ2-7; TRBD1 agrees at 7 bases. The J segment lost 7 bases and the V segment lost 1 base, leaving 7 bases of the junction unmatched. Looked up from germline, CDR1 is SGHVS and CDR2 is FQNEAQ. The CDR3 covers 14 residues. The CDR3 coding sequence is TGTGCCAGCAGCTTAGGGGACAGATATGGTGAGCAGTACTTC. This translates into CASSLGDRYGEQYF.

The V gene is TRBV5-1, the J gene TRBJ2-7; no firm D call. CDR3 size: 13 residues. Germline CDR1 SGHRS, CDR2 YFSETQ. Trimming removed 1 base at V and 7 bases at J, with 12 bases between. The CDR3 here is CASSLSPNEEQYF. The CDR3 DNA is TGCGCCAGCAGCTTGTCCCCCAATGAGGAGCAGTACTTC.

The count of this clone is one. This sequence joins TRBV5-5 and TRBJ2-2; a weak D match, TRBD2 (6 bases). V was clipped by 0 bases and J by 1 base, with 7 bases between them. Germline CDR1 and CDR2: SGHKS and YYEKEE (reference sequence). This CDR3 is built from 15 residues. CDR3 DNA: TGTGCCAGCAGCTTGGGAGCGGGGAACACCGGGGAGCTGTTTTTT. Translating gives CASSLGAGNTGELFF.

This clone has only a few counts. The chain recombines TRBV10-3 with TRBJ2-1, with D hard to call. Trimming stripped 2 bases from V and 0 bases from J, with 8 bases between. CDR3 length: 15 amino acids. CDR1 is ENHRY, CDR2 SYGVKD, per germline. CDR3 sequence reads: CAISEDTFSYNEQFF. In nucleotides, the CDR3 is TGTGCCATCAGTGAGGACACCTTCTCCTACAATGAGCAGTTCTTC.

This clone was seen ten or more times. The V and J genes are TRBV5-1 and TRBJ1-2; D call uncertain. V was trimmed by 5 bases and J by 3 bases, leaving 11 bases between them. Looked up from germline, CDR1 is SGHRS and CDR2 is YFSETQ. The CDR3 consists of 13 residues. The CDR3 here is CASSYTVDYGYTF. The CDR3 DNA reads TGCGCCAGCAGTTACACAGTTGACTATGGCTACACCTTC.

The genes are TRBV25-1 and TRBJ1-2; D remains ambiguous. The CDR3 consists of 14 residues. Germline V CDR1 and CDR2: MGHDK, SYGVNS. Trimming removed 6 bases at V and 8 bases at J, with 19 bases between. The chain's CDR3 is CASSPNPLQKGYTF. The CDR3 bases are TGTGCCAGCAGCCCAAACCCCCTACAGAAAGGCTACACCTTC.

The chain couples TRBV5-6 to TRBJ1-6; D is unclear. Deletions cut 1 base from V and 9 bases from J, with 14 bases between. CDR3 size: 15 residues. In germline, CDR1 is SGHDT, CDR2 YYEEEE. The CDR3 coding sequence is TGTGCCAGCAGCTTGCGAACAGCAGGAGGTTCACCCCTCCACTTT. As protein: CASSLRTAGGSPLHF.

This clone was picked up one time. J is TRBJ2-5 and V is TRBV7-8, with 8 positions matching TRBD2. The CDR3 contains 15 residues. Germline CDR1 is SGHVS and CDR2 is FQNEAQ. Trimming cost V 5 bases and J 7 bases; bases outside gene matches: 12. The CDR3 DNA reads TGTGCCAGCAGCCCCCTAAGCGGGGGCCTCCGGACCCAGTACTTC. Its protein product is CASSPLSGGLRTQYF. Full variable domain (missing parts from reference TRBV7-8 and TRBJ2-5): GAGVSQSPRYKVAKRGQDVALRCDPISGHVSLFWYQQALGQGPEFLTYFQNEAQLDKSGLPSDRFFAERPEGSVSTLKIQRTQQEDSAVYLCASSPLSGGLRTQYFGPGTRLLVL.

DNA for the CDR3: TGTGCCAGTAGTTGGGCAGGGGGCAGGCAGCCCCAGCATTTT. Translating it yields CASSWAGGRQPQHF. The chain links TRBV19 to TRBJ1-5, with 8 bases matching TRBD1. The CDR3 length is 14 residues. Per the germline V gene, CDR1 is LNHDA and CDR2 is SQIVND (reference sequence). The J segment lost 7 bases and the V segment lost 5 bases, leaving 7 bases of the junction unmatched.

The CDR3: CASSLRTLTEAFF. The DNA of the CDR3 is TGTGCCAGCAGTTTAAGGACATTGACTGAAGCTTTCTTT. The chain joins TRBV27 to TRBJ1-1, with D possibly matching TRBD1 (5 bases). This CDR3 has 13 residues. V was pared by 2 bases and J by 5 bases, with 9 bases between. CDR1 is MNHEY and CDR2 is SMNVEV in the germline V gene (reference sequence).

The chain carries TRBV6-2 or TRBV6-3 and TRBJ1-5; D perhaps matches TRBD1 (5 bases). V gave up 5 bases and J gave up 9 bases, with 17 bases separating them. This CDR3 is built from 14 residues. Germline-derived CDR1 and CDR2 are MNHEY and SVGEGT. For the CDR3, the DNA is TGTGCCAGCAGTCCCGGGACGGGACTCGGGCCCCAGCATTTT. It translates to CASSPGTGLGPQHF.

Written as DNA, the CDR3 is TGCGCCAGCAGCTCGGGACAGGGGGCAGTCAACGAGCAGTACTTC. It codes for CASSSGQGAVNEQYF. The rearrangement uses TRBV5-1 and TRBJ2-7; 12 bases line up with TRBD1. V trimming: 3 bases; J trimming: 5 bases; junction bases outside the gene matches: 6. The CDR3 extends over 15 amino acids. The germline V gene encodes CDR1 SGHRS and CDR2 YFSETQ.

This clone was counted once. The chain links TRBV7-2 to TRBJ2-1; TRBD2 matches 7 bases. The V segment lost 1 base and the J segment 7 bases; nucleotides outside the gene matches: 1. This CDR3 is 13 amino acids long. Germline V gene lookup returns CDR1 SGHTA and CDR2 FQGNSA. The CDR3 protein is CASSLGTRNEQFF. In nucleotides, the CDR3 is TGTGCCAGCAGCTTAGGGACTAGGAATGAGCAGTTCTTC.

The gene calls are TRBV5-4 and TRBJ2-5; TRBD2 matches 8 bases. Trimming took 3 bases from V and 3 from J; bases not matched to a gene: 7. This CDR3 comprises 15 residues. Per germline, CDR1 SGHNT and CDR2 YYREEE (reference sequence). CDR3 protein: CASSSSPGLEETQYF. The CDR3 DNA is TGTGCCAGCAGCTCCTCTCCGGGACTAGAAGAGACCCAGTACTTC.